The rows below give T cell receptor beta chains drawn from one sample of a study of blood T cell repertoires in COVID-19. TCRdb's copy holds only in-frame clones and misses some; the assay was immunoSEQ multiplex PCR. The table records about 140,000 clones, roughly four fifths of them present only once. Sequenced input: peripheral blood. Every receptor here comes from a woman older than 75 with active or convalescent COVID-19. CDR3s include the opening cysteine and the closing phenylalanine or tryptophan. A D gene is named only where the DNA matches it firmly. Some rows mark clone size as missing; the rest say once, few, many or name a class of expanded clone.

clone_size j_call d_call v_call cdr3_nt cdr3_aa
few TRBJ1-4 - TRBV7-2 TGTGCCAGCAGCTTCGGAGCTAATGAAAAACTGTTTTTT CASSFGANEKLFF
- TRBJ1-4 - TRBV29-1 TGCAGCGTTGAATCCGAGGCCATAGGTGAAAAACTGTTTTTT CSVESEAIGEKLFF
- TRBJ1-1 TRBD1 TRBV18 TGTGCCAGCTCACGACAGGGGGGTGGGTCTGAAGCTTTCTTT CASSRQGGGSEAFF
- TRBJ2-5 - TRBV5-1 TGCGCCAGCAGCTTGCCAGGGGTGGGAGAGACCCAGTACTTC CASSLPGVGETQYF
- TRBJ2-1 TRBD2 TRBV10-3 TGTGCCATCAGTGGAATCGCTAGCGGTGGATTTGAGCAGTTCTTC CAISGIASGGFEQFF
- TRBJ2-2 TRBD2 TRBV28 TGTGCCAGCAGCCTGACAGGAGCGGGGGCGGGGGCCGGGGAGCTGTTTTTT CASSLTGAGAGAGELFF
- TRBJ2-5 TRBD2 TRBV3-1/TRBV3-2 TGTGCCAGCAGCCAAACGCGGGGGGCTCGCCGGGAGACCCAGTACTTC CASSQTRGARRETQYF
- TRBJ1-2 - TRBV6-2/TRBV6-3 TGTGCCAGCAGTTCCTATGGTTTGAACTATGGCTACACCTTC CASSSYGLNYGYTF
- TRBJ2-7 TRBD1 TRBV6-5 TGTGCCAGCAGTTACAGGGACAGGGGGCCCTACGAGCAGTACTTC CASSYRDRGPYEQYF
- TRBJ1-1 - TRBV6-4 TGTGCCAGCAGTGAGTCCCTCCAGACTGAAGCTTTCTTT CASSESLQTEAFF
- TRBJ2-3 TRBD2 TRBV7-8 TGTGCCAGCAGCCCACAGCGGGGGGGGGCAGATACGCAGTATTTT CASSPQRGGADTQYF
- TRBJ1-2 TRBD1 TRBV6-5 TGTGCCAGCAGACCGGGACAGAAATATGGCTACACCTTC CASRPGQKYGYTF
- TRBJ2-1 - TRBV10-3 TGTGCCATCAGTGTGGACTTCTATGAGCAGTTCTTC CAISVDFYEQFF
medium-sized TRBJ1-5 - TRBV20-1 TGCAGTGCCAGTCGAGGGGGACGTCAGCCCCAGCATTTT CSASRGGRQPQHF
once TRBJ2-1 TRBD2 TRBV5-1 TGCGCCAGCAGCTTGGCCCCGACCGGGACTAGTAGACACAATGAGCAGTTCTTC CASSLAPTGTSRHNEQFF
- TRBJ2-2 - TRBV11-2 TGTGCCAGCAGCTTCCCCATAACAAACACCGGGGAGCTGTTTTTT CASSFPITNTGELFF
few TRBJ1-1 TRBD1 TRBV27 TGTGCCAGCAGCGGACTACAGGGGCGTACTGAAGCTTTCTTT CASSGLQGRTEAFF
- TRBJ2-7 - TRBV19 TGTGCCAGTAGTATAGATCGCCGGAGAGAGTCCTACGAGCAGTACTTC CASSIDRRRESYEQYF
- TRBJ1-4 TRBD1 TRBV2 TGTGCCAGCAACCCGGGACAGGGGGCAGAAAAACTGTTTTTT CASNPGQGAEKLFF
- TRBJ2-4 - TRBV20-1 TGCAGTGCTAGAGCAGGGAACATTCAGTACTTC CSARAGNIQYF
- TRBJ1-2 TRBD1 TRBV5-1 TGCGCCAGCAGCTGGACGATGACAGGGGGCGCCGGAATGGATGGCTACACCTTC CASSWTMTGGAGMDGYTF
few TRBJ2-3 TRBD2 TRBV18 TGTGCCAGCTCACCCCCAGGACTAGCGGGGGGCAAAGATACGCAGTATTTT CASSPPGLAGGKDTQYF
- TRBJ1-5 TRBD1 TRBV4-3 TGCGCCAGCAGCCAAACCAGGGGGCCGAGGCAGCCCCAGCATTTT CASSQTRGPRQPQHF
few TRBJ1-1 - TRBV29-1 TGCAGCGGAGGAATCTCCAACACTGAAGCTTTCTTT CSGGISNTEAFF
- TRBJ1-3 - TRBV28 TGTGCCAGCAGTTTACCAAACGGACACCCAAACACCATATATTTT CASSLPNGHPNTIYF
- TRBJ1-2 - TRBV3-1/TRBV3-2 TGTGCCAGCGGTCCCGAGGGTACCTCTAGCTATGGCTACACCTTC CASGPEGTSSYGYTF
- TRBJ1-1 - TRBV6-5 TGTGCCAGCGGGGAGAATGAAGCTTTCTTT CASGENEAFF
- TRBJ2-1 - TRBV27 TGTGCCAGCAGTTTAATCGGGGGTGAGCAGTTCTTC CASSLIGGEQFF
- TRBJ1-2 - TRBV30 TGTGCCTGGAGTACACCTCATGGCTACACCTTC CAWSTPHGYTF
- TRBJ2-7 - TRBV11-2 TGTGCCAGCAGCTTAGCTAGACTCGAGCAGTACTTC CASSLARLEQYF
- TRBJ1-1 - TRBV18 TGTGCCAGCTCACCCTTTGCTATGAACACTGAAGCTTTCTTT CASSPFAMNTEAFF
- TRBJ1-6 - TRBV5-1 TGCGCCAGCAGCTTGGGTGAAGAGGGTTCACCCCTCCACTTT CASSLGEEGSPLHF
- TRBJ2-1 - TRBV30 TGTGCCTGGATAGGGGGTCCACACAATGAGCAGTTCTTC CAWIGGPHNEQFF
- TRBJ2-7 TRBD1 TRBV28 TGTGCCAGCAGTTTCGAGACAGGGGTGTTTTTC CASSFETGVFF
- TRBJ1-6 - TRBV5-6 TGTGCCAGCAGCCGGACACTGAGCTCCTATAATTCACCCCTCCACTTT CASSRTLSSYNSPLHF
- TRBJ2-1 - TRBV9 TGTGCCAGCAGCGTAGAAGGGGTTTCCTACAATGAGCAGTTCTTC CASSVEGVSYNEQFF
- TRBJ1-5 - TRBV7-8 TGTGCCAGCAGCTCATCCAGGGGTCTGCAGCCCCAGCATTTT CASSSSRGLQPQHF
- TRBJ1-3 - TRBV27 TGTGCCAGGAGACCGGGGGGCCCGTACTCTGGAAACACCATATATTTT CARRPGGPYSGNTIYF
- TRBJ2-5 TRBD1 TRBV7-9 TGTGCCAGCAGCTCCTGGACAGGCCAAGAGACCCAGTACTTC CASSSWTGQETQYF
- TRBJ2-7 TRBD2 TRBV11-2 TGTGCCAGCAGCCCATGGACTAGCGGGGGAAGCTACGAGCAGTACTTC CASSPWTSGGSYEQYF
- TRBJ2-1 - TRBV6-2/TRBV6-3 TGTGCCAGCAGTCGTAGCGCCCGCAGAAGGGACAATGAGCAGTTCTTC CASSRSARRRDNEQFF
- TRBJ1-6 TRBD1 TRBV7-2 TGTGCCAGCAGCTCGACAGGGATGGCTTCACCCCTCCACTTT CASSSTGMASPLHF
few TRBJ2-6 - TRBV27 TGTGCCAGCAGTAATCTCCTGGCCGGGGCCAACGTCCTGACTTTC CASSNLLAGANVLTF
- TRBJ2-3 TRBD1 TRBV7-3 TGTGCCAGCAGCCCCGGGACAGGTGGGGATACGCAGTATTTT CASSPGTGGDTQYF
- TRBJ1-4 - TRBV30 TGTGCCTGGAATACGGGGGCAACTAATGAAAAACTGTTTTTT CAWNTGATNEKLFF
- TRBJ2-7 - TRBV5-8 TGTGCCAGCAGCCCGAGGACATTCTCCTACGAGCAGTACTTC CASSPRTFSYEQYF
- TRBJ2-1 - TRBV28 TGTGCCAGCAGTTCTCCCTCCCCGAGGGAGCAGTTCTTC CASSSPSPREQFF
- TRBJ1-2 - TRBV12-3/TRBV12-4 TGTGCCAGCAGTTTAGGGCGGAACTATGGCTACACCTTC CASSLGRNYGYTF
- TRBJ1-2 - TRBV24-1 TGTGCCACCAGAGGGGCGGCGGTGTTCGGCTACACCTTC CATRGAAVFGYTF
- TRBJ1-6 TRBD1 TRBV4-1 TGCGCCAGCAGCCACCTGGACAGGGCTAATTCACCCCTCCACTTT CASSHLDRANSPLHF
- TRBJ1-2 TRBD1 TRBV7-7 TGTGCTAGCCCGGACAGGGGGCATTGCTATGGCTACACCTTC CASPDRGHCYGYTF
- TRBJ1-5 TRBD1 TRBV30 TGTGCCTGGGGCCGGGACAGGGGTCGCAATCAGCCCCAGCATTTT CAWGRDRGRNQPQHF
- TRBJ2-1 TRBD2 TRBV4-3 TGCGCCAGCAGCCAGGGACTAGCGGGGGACAATGAGCAGTTCTTC CASSQGLAGDNEQFF
- TRBJ1-1 - TRBV11-3 TGTGCCAGCAGCTCCTCCCTAGGAACTGAAGCTTTCTTT CASSSSLGTEAFF
once TRBJ1-2 TRBD1 TRBV18 TGTGCCAGCTCACCATTCGCGACTACAGGGGGCGCGGGGGCTGGCTACACCTTC CASSPFATTGGAGAGYTF
- TRBJ2-2 - TRBV11-3 TGTGCCAGCAGCTTAGACCCGGGGGTCCCCGGGGAGCTGTTTTTT CASSLDPGVPGELFF
- TRBJ2-2 - TRBV5-1 TGCGCCAGCAGCCTACCCGATACAGGGTACACCGGGGAGCTGTTTTTT CASSLPDTGYTGELFF
- TRBJ2-3 - TRBV15 TGTGCCACCAGCAGGGGACTCACAGATACGCAGTATTTT CATSRGLTDTQYF
- TRBJ2-7 TRBD2 TRBV12-5 TGTGCTAGTGGTTTGGTAAGGGGAGTTAGCGGGGAGGCCTTATACGAGCAGTACTTC CASGLVRGVSGEALYEQYF
- TRBJ2-3 TRBD2 TRBV18 TGTGCCAGCTCCCGGACTAGCGGGGGGAGAACAGATACGCAGTATTTT CASSRTSGGRTDTQYF